The 8 T cell receptor beta chains reported below all come from one sample, sequenced in a study of shared clonotypes between healthy human individuals. Positive CCR7 selection of CD45RO-negative cells yielded the naive CD8 cells, and terminally differentiated effector memory CD45RA+ cells were excluded. Sequencing was performed with immunoSEQ multiplex PCR; in TCRdb, only in-frame clones are kept and a portion is missing. The table shows about 610,000 clones, with roughly 95% occurring only once. Sequencing was carried out using naive CD8+ T cells sorted from blood. All receptors derive from a woman in her 30s in good health.

The chain carries TRBV19 and TRBJ2-7; 9 bases map to TRBD1. Germline CDR1 and CDR2: LNHDA and SQIVND (reference sequence). This CDR3 region has 14 residues. The trim removed 5 bases at V and 4 bases at J, leaving 6 bases unmatched. The CDR3 nucleotides read TGTGCCAGTAGTCAACAGGGGGCGCGATACGAGCAGTACTTC. Amino acids: CASSQQGARYEQYF. The variable domain in full, completed from reference TRBV19 and TRBJ2-7, reads DGGITQSPKYLFRKEGQNVTLSCEQNLNHDAMYWYRQDPGQGLRLIYYSQIVNDFQKGDIAEGYSVSREKKESFPLTVTSAQKNPTAFYLCASSQQGARYEQYFGPGTRLTVT.

The genes are TRBV7-2 and TRBJ2-2; D unclear. This CDR3 has 12 amino acids. Trimming took off 7 bases at V and 7 bases at J, with 10 bases between the two ends. Germline values: CDR1 SGHTA, CDR2 FQGNSA. The CDR3 DNA reads TGTGCCAGCAACCACGGGTACGGGGAGCTGTTTTTT. It codes for CASNHGYGELFF. The full variable domain, its missing parts supplied by reference TRBV7-2 and TRBJ2-2, is GAGVSQSPSNKVTEKGKDVELRCDPISGHTALYWYRQSLGQGLEFLIYFQGNSAPDKSGLPSDRFSAERTGGSVSTLTIQRTQQEDSAVYLCASNHGYGELFFGEGSRLTVL.

This clone was recorded once. Additional DNA sequences in this sample encode the identical CDR3. The V gene is TRBV7-9, the J gene TRBJ2-7; 9 bases align to TRBD2. J gave up 4 bases and V 0 bases, and 1 base lay outside the gene matches. Germline values: CDR1 SEHNR, CDR2 FQNEAQ (reference sequence). The CDR3 is made up of 14 amino acids. Here the CDR3 DNA reads TGTGCCAGCAGCTTAGCTAGCGGGAGTTACGAGCAGTACTTC. It specifies CASSLASGSYEQYF.

The chain recombines TRBV9 with TRBJ2-1; the D gene could be TRBD1 or TRBD2 (5 bases each). The CDR3 has 14 residues. V was pared by 3 bases and J by 9 bases, with 16 bases between. CDR1 SGDLS and CDR2 YYNGEE come from the germline V gene. This CDR3 is CASSARDLPGEQFF. The CDR3 DNA is TGTGCCAGCAGCGCCCGGGACCTCCCAGGTGAGCAGTTCTTC.

The V call is TRBV28, the J call TRBJ1-6; perhaps TRBD1 as D (5 bases). This CDR3 region has 14 residues. Germline values: CDR1 MDHEN, CDR2 SYDVKM. The ends were cut back, 7 bases at V and 8 bases at J, with 15 bases in the middle. CDR3 loop: CASTAGTYHSPLHF. Written as DNA, the CDR3 is TGTGCCAGCACCGCCGGGACTTACCATTCACCCCTCCACTTT. Combining the CDR3 with reference TRBV28 and TRBJ1-6 gives the whole variable domain DVKVTQSSRYLVKRTGEKVFLECVQDMDHENMFWYRQDPGLGLRLIYFSYDVKMKEKGDIPEGYSVSREKKERFSLILESASTNQTSMYLCASTAGTYHSPLHFGNGTRLTVT.

This clone was seen a few times. The CDR3 loop is CASSLETTYYNEQFF. The CDR3 nucleotides are TGTGCCAGCAGCTTGGAGACTACGTACTACAATGAGCAGTTCTTC. V gene TRBV5-8 combines with J gene TRBJ2-1; maybe TRBD2 (5 bases). The CDR3 extends over 15 amino acids. Germline values: CDR1 SGHTS, CDR2 YDEGEE. Trimming took 0 bases from V and 3 from J, leaving 10 bases between them.

This rearrangement joins TRBV6-5 to TRBJ1-5; D is unresolved. The CDR3 is 15 residues long. V shed 5 bases and J shed 6 bases, with 17 bases lying between them. Per the germline V gene, CDR1 is MNHEY and CDR2 is SVGAGI. The CDR3 reads CASSQGVGYGQPQHF. The DNA for the CDR3 is TGTGCCAGCAGTCAAGGAGTAGGGTATGGTCAGCCCCAGCATTTT.

The rearrangement uses TRBV5-5 and TRBJ2-3; the match to TRBD2 covers 12 bases. J lost 5 bases, V lost 1 base, and 8 bases had no gene match. This CDR3 spans 17 amino acids. The germline V gene encodes CDR1 SGHKS and CDR2 YYEKEE (reference sequence). This CDR3 reads CASSLRTSGVWGDTQYF. CDR3 sequence (DNA): TGTGCCAGCAGCTTGCGGACTAGCGGGGTATGGGGAGATACGCAGTATTTT.